The clone carrying this T cell receptor beta chain was seen more than once but under ten times. Building the TCR beta libraries relied on iRepertoire HTBI primers, and CDR3 regions underwent Arm-PCR. TCRdb independently ran MiXCR on the multiplex PCR reads; one entry per CDR3 protein. This sample has 650,000 to 850,000 distinct CDR3 sequences, with 25% to 35% found just once. The data were taken from a study of regulatory T cells in long-lasting Graves disease. Time point specified: persistent/refractory GD, antithyroid drugs over 5 years with positive TRAb. PBMC-derived RNA was used for the TCR library. The origin of this receptor is a female donor with Graves disease. The material was peripheral blood mononuclear cells (PBMCs), obtained when the disease was refractory, from a patient treated with antithyroid drugs.

CDR3 in amino acids: CASSQDRASGTEAFF. In DNA form, the CDR3 reads TGTGCCAGCAGCCAAGACAGGGCATCGGGCACTGAAGCTTTCTTT. The V and J genes are TRBV2 and TRBJ1-1; 7 bases align to TRBD1. The CDR3 contains 15 residues. The junction had 11 bases not matched to a gene; V was cut back by 6 bases and J by 4 bases. Per germline, CDR1 SNHLY and CDR2 FYNNEI.